These 29 T cell receptor beta chains originate from one sample sequenced in a study of spatial heterogeneity in lung cancer. Time point of the sample: blood at routine non-recurrence follow-up after resection. TCRdb used MiXCR to reprocess the 5' RACE reads, holding one entry per CDR3 protein. The sample consists of some 35,000 distinct CDR3 sequences, roughly 8% of them appearing once. This sample comprised PBMCs, obtained at follow-up. These receptor sequences come from a male donor with early-stage non-small cell lung cancer.

This clonotype showed up many times. This chain joins TRBV6-1 and TRBJ2-1, with 9 bases fitting TRBD2. The length of the CDR3 is 15 residues. Unmatched junction bases numbered 5, after V lost 3 bases and J lost 5 bases. Germline V CDR1 and CDR2: MNHNS, SASEGT. CDR3 nucleotides: TGTGCCAGCAGTGAGCCAGCGGGGGGAGACAATGAGCAGTTCTTC. This sequence encodes CASSEPAGGDNEQFF.

This clonotype was seen ten or more times. The J gene is TRBJ2-3, the V gene TRBV20-1; D may be TRBD1 or TRBD2 (5 bases each). CDR1 and CDR2 from the germline V gene are DFQATT and SNEGSKA (reference sequence). V lost 0 bases and J 5 bases, leaving 15 bases between the germline ends. The CDR3 contains 15 residues. The CDR3 bases are TGCAGTGCTAGAGATTTAAGCGGTGGGGGAGATACGCAGTATTTT. The encoded protein is CSARDLSGGGDTQYF.

This clonotype has a count of ten or more. The rearrangement uses TRBV7-8 and TRBJ1-3; D unclear. CDR3 length: 15 residues. Trimming pared 5 bases from V and 6 bases from J, leaving 17 bases between. Germline loops: CDR1 SGHVS, CDR2 FQNEAQ. This CDR3 is CASSPRSSAENTIYF. The CDR3 coding sequence is TGTGCCAGCAGCCCACGGTCCTCCGCTGAAAACACCATATATTTT.

In its sample, this clonotype was seen many times. This chain links TRBV30 with TRBJ1-6; TRBD1 aligns across 7 bases. This CDR3 has 17 residues. Trimming took 3 bases from V and 3 from J; bases not matched to a gene: 11. The germline V gene encodes CDR1 GTSNPN and CDR2 SVGIG (reference sequence). CDR3 nucleotide sequence: TGTGCCTGGAGGACCCTCGGGACAGTCTACTATAATTCACCCCTCCACTTT. Its translation: CAWRTLGTVYYNSPLHF.

This clonotype was counted at least ten times. The V gene is TRBV6-5, the J gene TRBJ1-2; D is possibly TRBD1 (6 bases). The CDR3 contains 16 residues. Germline V gives CDR1 MNHEY, CDR2 SVGAGI. V lost 5 bases, J lost 4 bases, and 20 bases lay in between. CDR3 in DNA: TGTGCCAGCAGTCCCCTCGGGGGGGGCGTCGGCTATGGCTACACCTTC. The encoded protein is CASSPLGGGVGYGYTF.

This clonotype was recorded at least ten times. The chain recombines TRBV30 with TRBJ2-7; tentative D call: TRBD1 (5 bases). The CDR3 is 15 amino acids. Germline-derived CDR1 and CDR2 are GTSNPN and SVGIG (reference sequence). The V end was cut by 0 bases, the J end by 9 bases, with 21 bases between. The CDR3 spells CAWSVLVGPGQRQYF. CDR3 coding DNA: TGTGCCTGGAGTGTACTGGTGGGGCCAGGGCAACGGCAGTACTTC.

This clonotype was detected many times. The germline gene is not matched at one end of the junction; a read error may be the cause. The chain joins TRBV13 to TRBJ2-1; TRBD2 agrees at 12 bases. Germline loops: CDR1 PRHDT, CDR2 FYEKMQ (reference sequence). The CDR3 is 16 residues long. The CDR3 DNA is TGTGTCAGCAGCTCCATCGGACTAGCGGGATACAATGAGCAGTTCTTC. Its protein is CVSSSIGLAGYNEQFF. Based on the CDR3 plus reference TRBV13 and TRBJ2-1, the full variable domain is AAGVIQSPRHLIKEKRETATLKCYPIPRHDTVYWYQQGPGQDPQFLISFYEKMQSDKGSIPDRFSAQQFSDYHSELNMSSLELGDSALYFCVSSSIGLAGYNEQFFGPGTRLTVL.

J is TRBJ2-3 and V is TRBV12-3 or TRBV12-4, with 7 positions matching TRBD2. CDR3 length: 17 amino acids. Trimming took 3 bases from V and 3 from J; bases not matched to a gene: 12. Here the CDR3 DNA reads TGTGCCAGCAGTTTTGTTCCCCGGGGGGTATCGACAGATACGCAGTATTTT. Its protein is CASSFVPRGVSTDTQYF.

Many counts were recorded for this clonotype. The chain is built from TRBV18 and TRBJ1-1, with D perhaps TRBD1 (6 bases). The V gene's germline CDR1 is KGHSH and CDR2 LQKENI. This CDR3 has 16 amino acids. Trimming left V 3 bases short and J 2 bases short, with 16 bases between. CDR3 DNA: TGTGCCAGCTCACCGCCGGGCAGGGGAGGAAACACTGAAGCTTTCTTT. Translating gives CASSPPGRGGNTEAFF. Filled out from reference TRBV18 and TRBJ1-1, the complete variable domain reads NAGVMQNPRHLVRRRGQEARLRCSPMKGHSHVYWYRQLPEEGLKFMVYLQKENIIDESGMPKERFSAEFPKEGPSILRIQQVVRGDSAAYFCASSPPGRGGNTEAFFGQGTRLTVV.

This clonotype has a count of ten or more. The gene calls are TRBV5-1 and TRBJ2-2, with D uncertain. The CDR3 extends over 15 amino acids. The germline V gene has CDR1 SGHRS and CDR2 YFSETQ. Trimming took off 0 bases at V and 4 bases at J, with 10 bases between the two ends. Here the CDR3 DNA reads TGCGCCAGCAGCTTGGGGCAAATCATCACCGGGGAGCTGTTTTTT. This encodes CASSLGQIITGELFF.

This clonotype came up many times. The chain recombines TRBV29-1 with TRBJ2-3; tentatively, D is TRBD2 (6 bases). This CDR3 contains 16 residues. The germline gives CDR1 SQVTM, CDR2 ANQGSEA. The V and J ends lost 3 bases and 2 bases respectively, with 18 bases between them. DNA of the CDR3: TGCAGCGTTGATGGCCAGGGCGGGGAAGACACAGATACGCAGTATTTT. This sequence encodes CSVDGQGGEDTDTQYF.

In its sample, this clonotype was seen many times. This chain uses TRBV27 with TRBJ2-7; D not resolved. V lost 2 bases and J 4 bases, leaving 18 bases between the germline ends. The CDR3 sequence is 16 residues long. Germline V gene lookup returns CDR1 MNHEY and CDR2 SMNVEV (reference sequence). The CDR3 region is CASSLRPPHIPYEQYF. The CDR3 DNA reads TGTGCCAGCAGTTTACGTCCGCCCCATATCCCTTACGAGCAGTACTTC.

This clonotype came up many times. V is TRBV2 and J is TRBJ2-7; 7 bases are shared with TRBD1. Germline values: CDR1 SNHLY, CDR2 FYNNEI. The CDR3 contains 14 residues. The V segment lost 7 bases and the J segment 3 bases; nucleotides outside the gene matches: 9. The CDR3 DNA sequence: TGTGCCAGCAACGCAGGGGGTTTCTACTACGAGCAGTACTTC. Protein product: CASNAGGFYYEQYF.

At least ten counts were recorded for this clonotype. The V and J genes are TRBV24-1 and TRBJ2-2, with D possibly called TRBD1 or TRBD2 (6 bases each). The CDR3 totals 14 residues. V was cut by 3 bases and J by 8 bases, with 12 bases left in between. Per the germline V gene, CDR1 is KGHDR and CDR2 is SFDVKD. The CDR3 protein is CATSDEGGTGELFF. The CDR3 coding sequence is TGTGCCACCAGTGATGAAGGGGGGACGGGGGAGCTGTTTTTT.

As to this clonotype: Since a much larger clone is just one base distant, this may be a read error. This chain links TRBV28 with TRBJ2-1, with 10 bases lining up with TRBD2. The CDR3 consists of 15 residues. The V gene end was trimmed by 8 bases and the J gene end by 1 base; junction bases not matched to a gene: 5. CDR1 is MDHEN, CDR2 SYDVKM, per germline. This chain's CDR3 is CASWASGGSYNEQFF. Written as DNA, the CDR3 is TGTGCCAGCTGGGCTAGCGGGGGTTCCTACAATGAGCAGTTCTTC.

The V call is TRBV5-1, the J call TRBJ2-3; tentative D call: TRBD1 (7 bases). The V end was cut by 1 base, the J end by 4 bases, with 16 bases between. Germline V CDR1 and CDR2: SGHRS, YFSETQ. The CDR3 consists of 16 residues. The CDR3 reads CASSLRAGGGPDTQYF. The DNA for the CDR3 is TGCGCCAGCAGCTTGAGGGCAGGGGGAGGCCCAGATACGCAGTATTTT. The variable domain in full, completed from reference TRBV5-1 and TRBJ2-3, reads KAGVTQTPRYLIKTRGQQVTLSCSPISGHRSVSWYQQTPGQGLQFLFEYFSETQRNKGNFPGRFSGRQFSNSRSEMNVSTLELGDSALYLCASSLRAGGGPDTQYFGPGTRLTVL.

This clonotype was detected many times. The J gene is TRBJ2-3, the V gene TRBV27, with 10 bases lining up with TRBD1. Trimming removed 6 bases from V and 4 bases from J; junction bases left unmatched: 7. This CDR3 spans 15 amino acids. Looked up from germline, CDR1 is MNHEY and CDR2 is SMNVEV (reference sequence). This CDR3 reads CASRATGGSADTQYF. The CDR3 DNA reads TGTGCCAGCAGAGCGACAGGGGGCTCGGCAGATACGCAGTATTTT.

This clonotype was picked up many times. The V call is TRBV20-1, the J call TRBJ1-2, with D unclear. This CDR3 has 11 amino acids. V was cut by 5 bases and J by 4 bases, with 8 bases left in between. Germline V lookup: CDR1 DFQATT, CDR2 SNEGSKA (reference sequence). CDR3 DNA sequence: TGCAGTGCTTTGCAGATCTATGGCTACACCTTC. This gives the protein CSALQIYGYTF.

This clonotype was seen many times. The chain carries TRBV11-3 and TRBJ2-7; 7 nucleotides match TRBD2. The germline CDR1 and CDR2 sequences are SGHNT and YENEEA. The junction had 5 bases not matched to a gene; V was cut back by 4 bases and J by 5 bases. The CDR3 is 13 residues long. This chain's CDR3 is CASSSGLDHEQYF. In DNA form, the CDR3 reads TGTGCCAGCAGCTCCGGACTAGACCACGAGCAGTACTTC.

This clonotype has ten or more counts. The V gene is TRBV6-5, the J gene TRBJ2-7, with TRBD1 as a possible D gene (5 bases). Germline V gene lookup returns CDR1 MNHEY and CDR2 SVGAGI. The CDR3 totals 14 residues. Between the trimmed V and J ends, which lost 4 bases and 1 base, there was a span of 11 bases. The DNA of the CDR3 is TGTGCCAGCAGTTCTTTCCACAGGTCCTACGAGCAGTACTTC. Protein sequence: CASSSFHRSYEQYF.

This clonotype was recorded many times. The V gene is TRBV7-2, the J gene TRBJ1-2, with TRBD1 as a possible D gene (5 bases). The CDR3 is 15 residues long. V dropped 5 bases and J dropped 4 bases, with 17 bases sitting between them. The germline V gene encodes CDR1 SGHTA and CDR2 FQGNSA. This CDR3 is CASSKSQTVAYGYTF. In DNA form, the CDR3 reads TGTGCCAGCAGCAAATCGCAGACAGTGGCCTATGGCTACACCTTC.

There are many counts of this clonotype. The CDR3 region has the DNA TGTGCCACCAGTGACCCGGGACAGACTAGCACAGATACGCAGTATTTT. Protein: CATSDPGQTSTDTQYF. The rearrangement links TRBV24-1 to TRBJ2-3; 7 bases agree with TRBD1. The trim removed 4 bases at V and 0 bases at J, leaving 6 bases unmatched. The CDR3 length is 16 residues. CDR1 is KGHDR and CDR2 is SFDVKD in the germline V gene.

This clonotype was seen ten or more times. The V call is TRBV9, the J call TRBJ2-3; tentatively, D is TRBD2 (6 bases). The CDR3 sequence is 18 residues long. CDR1 SGDLS and CDR2 YYNGEE come from the germline V gene. With 1 base removed from V and 6 bases from J, the gap between germline ends came to 24 bases. The CDR3 bases are TGTGCCAGCAGCGTACGTGATTCCGGGACTCGCTCCTTCGATACGCAGTATTTT. As protein: CASSVRDSGTRSFDTQYF. Supplemented by reference TRBV9 and TRBJ2-3, the full variable domain reads DSGVTQTPKHLITATGQRVTLRCSPRSGDLSVYWYQQSLDQGLQFLIQYYNGEERAKGNILERFSAQQFPDLHSELNLSSLELGDSALYFCASSVRDSGTRSFDTQYFGPGTRLTVL.

J is TRBJ2-7 and V is TRBV20-1; no clear D gene. V lost 1 base to trimming and J lost 0 bases, with 4 bases between them. The CDR3 spans 12 residues. Germline loops: CDR1 DFQATT, CDR2 SNEGSKA (reference sequence). The CDR3 DNA sequence: TGCAGTGCTAGAGGGGGCTCCTACGAGCAGTACTTC. Its protein product is CSARGGSYEQYF.

This chain uses TRBV12-3 or TRBV12-4 with TRBJ2-1, with 8 bases aligning to TRBD2. Germline trimming cut 5 bases from V and 7 bases from J; bases unmatched to any gene: 22. The CDR3 contains 19 residues. Here the CDR3 DNA reads TGTGCCAGCAGTCCACCGGGACTAGATCCATACATCCCGGTGAATGAGCAGTTCTTC. Translating gives CASSPPGLDPYIPVNEQFF.

Ten or more counts support this clonotype. The chain has TRBV5-1 and TRBJ2-1, with TRBD2 matching over 10 bases. V shed 0 bases and J 7 bases; nucleotides not matched to a gene: 4. This CDR3 has 15 amino acids. Looked up from germline, CDR1 is SGHRS and CDR2 is YFSETQ. The CDR3 sequence: CASSLGSGGFNEQFF. The CDR3 DNA sequence: TGCGCCAGCAGCTTGGGTAGCGGGGGGTTTAATGAGCAGTTCTTC. The variable domain in full, completed from reference TRBV5-1 and TRBJ2-1, reads KAGVTQTPRYLIKTRGQQVTLSCSPISGHRSVSWYQQTPGQGLQFLFEYFSETQRNKGNFPGRFSGRQFSNSRSEMNVSTLELGDSALYLCASSLGSGGFNEQFFGPGTRLTVL.

By sample fraction, this clonotype is medium-sized. The chain couples TRBV19 to TRBJ1-1; perhaps TRBD1 as D (5 bases). The germline V and J ends were trimmed by 3 bases and 8 bases, with 13 bases remaining between them. Germline V gene lookup returns CDR1 LNHDA and CDR2 SQIVND (reference sequence). The CDR3 extends over 13 amino acids. The CDR3 reads CASSIGRGPEAFF. In DNA, the CDR3 is TGTGCCAGTAGTATCGGAAGGGGCCCAGAAGCTTTCTTT.

In this sample, this clonotype turned up many times. The chain is built from TRBV20-1 and TRBJ2-7, with D possibly being TRBD1 (6 bases). Per the germline V gene, CDR1 is DFQATT and CDR2 is SNEGSKA (reference sequence). Trimming took off 6 bases at V and 6 bases at J, with 12 bases between the two ends. CDR3 size: 11 residues. The CDR3 sequence is CSALTGIEQYF. CDR3 bases: TGCAGTGCCCTAACAGGGATCGAGCAGTACTTC.

Many counts were recorded for this clonotype. The J gene is TRBJ2-2, the V gene TRBV6-5; TRBD2 is a possible D gene (6 bases). V lost 1 base and J 4 bases, leaving 13 bases between the germline ends. CDR3 size: 16 residues. CDR1 and CDR2 (germline): MNHEY, SVGAGI. The CDR3 reads CASSYFGGTITGELFF. CDR3 DNA sequence: TGTGCCAGCAGTTACTTTGGGGGGACGATCACCGGGGAGCTGTTTTTT.